Listed here are 2 T cell receptor beta chains from one sample, sequenced in a study of T cell responses to AZD1222 COVID-19 vaccine. Method: immunoSEQ multiplex PCR; TCRdb's copy keeps in-frame clones and lacks some. The table lists some 60,000 clones, around nine tenths of them singletons. The material was peripheral blood, obtained 28 days after the second AZD1222 dose. Receptor source: an adult who received the AZD1222 COVID-19 vaccine.

CDR3 coding DNA: TGCGCCAGCAGCTTGGCCCCGGGGAACAACTATGGCTACACCTTC. It yields the protein CASSLAPGNNYGYTF. The rearrangement joins TRBV5-1 to TRBJ1-2; D gene uncertain. Germline loops: CDR1 SGHRS, CDR2 YFSETQ. Between the trimmed V and J ends, which lost 0 bases and 2 bases, there was a span of 11 bases. The CDR3 contains 15 residues.

The genes are TRBV3-1 (or the pseudogene TRBV3-2) and TRBJ2-7; D may be TRBD2 (6 bases). Per the germline V gene, CDR1 is LGHDT and CDR2 is YNNKEL (reference sequence). V dropped 6 bases and J dropped 7 bases, with 22 bases sitting between them. CDR3 length: 15 amino acids. CDR3 sequence reads: CASSFEGLRLGEQYF. CDR3 coding DNA: TGTGCCAGCAGTTTCGAGGGACTGCGCTTAGGAGAGCAGTACTTC.